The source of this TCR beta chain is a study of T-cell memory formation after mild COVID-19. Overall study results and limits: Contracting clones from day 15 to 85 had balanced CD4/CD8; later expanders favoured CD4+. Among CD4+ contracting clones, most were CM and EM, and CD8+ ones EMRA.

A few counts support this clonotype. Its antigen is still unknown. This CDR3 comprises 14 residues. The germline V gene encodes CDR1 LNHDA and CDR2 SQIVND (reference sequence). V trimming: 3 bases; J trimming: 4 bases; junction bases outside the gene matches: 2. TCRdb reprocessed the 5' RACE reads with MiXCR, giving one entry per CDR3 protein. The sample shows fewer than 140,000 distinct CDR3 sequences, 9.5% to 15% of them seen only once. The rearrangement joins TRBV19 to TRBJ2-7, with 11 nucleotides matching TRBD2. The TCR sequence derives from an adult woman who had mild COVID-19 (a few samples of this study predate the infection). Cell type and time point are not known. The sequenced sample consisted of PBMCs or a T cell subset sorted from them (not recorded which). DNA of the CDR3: TGTGCCAGTAGTATGCTAGCGGGAGGATACGAGCAGTACTTC. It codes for CASSMLAGGYEQYF. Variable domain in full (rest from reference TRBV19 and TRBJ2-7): DGGITQSPKYLFRKEGQNVTLSCEQNLNHDAMYWYRQDPGQGLRLIYYSQIVNDFQKGDIAEGYSVSREKKESFPLTVTSAQKNPTAFYLCASSMLAGGYEQYFGPGTRLTVT.